The 7 T cell receptor beta chains given below trace back to one sample, sequenced in a study of naive and memory T cell subsets. Two oligonucleotides, mixed equimolar, formed the beta constant-region primer covering TRBC1 and TRBC2. One entry per CDR3 protein results from TCRdb running MiXCR on the UMI-ligation and nested PCR reads. This table holds roughly 91,000 distinct CDR3 sequences, roughly 13% found once. Material for sequencing was central memory CD4+ T cells from blood. These receptors all stem from a human donor in good health.

Only a few counts were recorded for this clonotype. The chain joins TRBV29-1 to TRBJ1-1, with D tentatively TRBD1 (5 bases). CDR1 is SQVTM, CDR2 ANQGSEA, per germline. This CDR3 contains 14 residues. The CDR3 DNA sequence: TGCAGTGTCCAGCGGGGGAATAGGGACACTGAAGCTTTCTTT. This translates into CSVQRGNRDTEAFF.

This clonotype occurred a few times. The chain links TRBV6-4 to TRBJ2-2; 8 nucleotides match TRBD2. Germline CDR1 MRHNA, CDR2 SNTAGT. The CDR3 is 15 residues long. With 2 bases clipped from V and 4 bases from J, the junction kept 3 bases outside the gene matches. CDR3 residues: CASSDGLAGTGELFF. CDR3 DNA: TGTGCCAGCAGTGACGGTCTAGCGGGCACCGGGGAGCTGTTTTTT.

The chain carries TRBV29-1 and TRBJ1-4, with 8 bases fitting TRBD1. V lost 6 bases and J lost 5; bases outside the gene matches: 5. CDR3 length: 13 amino acids. CDR1 and CDR2 (germline): SQVTM, ANQGSEA. CDR3 in amino acids: CSVRQGLNEKLFF. The DNA for the CDR3 is TGCAGCGTGAGACAGGGGTTGAATGAAAAACTGTTTTTT.

The sample holds many counts of this clonotype. V usage is TRBV12-3 or TRBV12-4 and J usage is TRBJ2-3; TRBD2 matches 10 bases. Unmatched junction bases numbered 7, after V lost 5 bases and J lost 5 bases. The CDR3 covers 15 residues. CDR3 sequence reads: CASSPLAGVGDTQYF. DNA of the CDR3: TGTGCCAGCAGTCCTCTAGCGGGAGTGGGAGATACGCAGTATTTT.

This clonotype was detected a few times. The chain combines TRBV6-2 or TRBV6-3 with TRBJ2-3; D is unclear. Trimming left V 2 bases short and J 1 base short, with 13 bases between. The CDR3 length is 16 residues. In germline, CDR1 is MNHEY, CDR2 SVGEGT. CDR3 loop: CASSYMLLRGTDTQYF. CDR3 bases: TGTGCCAGCAGTTACATGCTTCTCCGGGGCACAGATACGCAGTATTTT.

This clonotype occurred many times. This chain links TRBV20-1 with TRBJ1-1; D may be TRBD1 (6 bases). This CDR3 contains 15 residues. The germline CDR1 and CDR2 sequences are DFQATT and SNEGSKA (reference sequence). Trimming removed 5 bases from V and 0 bases from J, with 16 bases in between. The CDR3 sequence: CSAPPQGGMNTEAFF. DNA for the CDR3: TGCAGTGCTCCTCCACAGGGCGGGATGAACACTGAAGCTTTCTTT.

This clonotype was recorded a few times. The gene calls are TRBV18 and TRBJ1-1; D call uncertain. The CDR3 spans 14 residues. The germline V gene has CDR1 KGHSH and CDR2 LQKENI. V was trimmed by 3 bases and J by 0 bases, leaving 8 bases between them. The CDR3 loop is CASSPELMNTEAFF. CDR3 DNA sequence: TGTGCCAGCTCACCGGAGTTGATGAACACTGAAGCTTTCTTT.